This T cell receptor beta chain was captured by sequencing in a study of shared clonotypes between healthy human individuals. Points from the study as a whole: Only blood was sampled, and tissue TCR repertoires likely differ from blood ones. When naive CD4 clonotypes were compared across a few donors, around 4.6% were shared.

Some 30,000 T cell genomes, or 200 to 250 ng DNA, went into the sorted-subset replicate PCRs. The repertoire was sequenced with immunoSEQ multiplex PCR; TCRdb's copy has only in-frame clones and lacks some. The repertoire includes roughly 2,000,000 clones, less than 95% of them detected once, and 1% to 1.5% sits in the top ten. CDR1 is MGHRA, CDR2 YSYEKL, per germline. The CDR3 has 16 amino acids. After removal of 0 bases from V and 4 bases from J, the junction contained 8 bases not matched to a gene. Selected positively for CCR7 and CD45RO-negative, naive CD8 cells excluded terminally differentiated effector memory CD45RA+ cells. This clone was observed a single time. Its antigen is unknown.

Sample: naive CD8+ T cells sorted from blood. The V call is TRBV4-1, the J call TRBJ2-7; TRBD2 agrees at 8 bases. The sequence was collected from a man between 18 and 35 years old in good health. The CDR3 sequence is CASSQEGGSGDYEQYF. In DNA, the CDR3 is TGCGCCAGCAGCCAAGAAGGTGGTAGCGGGGATTACGAGCAGTACTTC.